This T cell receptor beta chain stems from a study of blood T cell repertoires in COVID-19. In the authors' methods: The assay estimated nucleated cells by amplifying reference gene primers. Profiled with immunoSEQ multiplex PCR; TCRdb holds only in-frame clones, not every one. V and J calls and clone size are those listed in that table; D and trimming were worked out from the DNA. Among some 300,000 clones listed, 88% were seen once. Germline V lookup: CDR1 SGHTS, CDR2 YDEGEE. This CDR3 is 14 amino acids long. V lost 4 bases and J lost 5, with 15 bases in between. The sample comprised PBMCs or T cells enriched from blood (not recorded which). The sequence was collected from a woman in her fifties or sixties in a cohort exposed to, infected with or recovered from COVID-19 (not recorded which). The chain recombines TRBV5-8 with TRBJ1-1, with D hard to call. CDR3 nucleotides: TGTGCCAGCAGCCCCGGCGGCGGAGGGACTGAAGCTTTCTTT. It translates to CASSPGGGGTEAFF.